This T cell receptor beta chain is drawn from a study of T-cell reconstitution after alpha-beta-depleted transplantation in children. The CDR3 has 13 amino acids. CDR1 and CDR2 (germline): MNHEY, SMNVEV (reference sequence). A TCRbeta library incorporating unique molecular identifiers was prepared. MiXCR, applied by TCRdb to the PCR reads, yields one record per CDR3 protein. The sample has 230,000 or so distinct CDR3 sequences; around 13% are singletons. This clonotype originated in a human donor who donated a stem cell graft to a child with acute lymphoblastic leukemia. The chain is built from TRBV27 and TRBJ1-5; unclear D gene. The sample here was PBMCs from the stem cell graft donor, taken from the stem cell graft. This CDR3 reads CFFGGSSNQPQHF. CDR3 bases: TGTTTTTTCGGCGGATCGAGCAATCAGCCCCAGCATTTT.